This TCR beta chain was sequenced for a study of regulatory T cells in long-lasting Graves disease. CDR3 regions were amplified by Arm-PCR using iRepertoire HTBI primers to build TCR beta libraries. TCRdb re-called the multiplex PCR reads through MiXCR, storing one row per CDR3 protein. The sample shows approximately 350,000 distinct CDR3 sequences, approximately 12% of them seen only once. This CDR3 comprises 16 residues. Trimming cost V 0 bases and J 3 bases; bases outside gene matches: 3. CDR1 and CDR2 from the germline V gene are SGHRS and YFSETQ. Specified time point: newly diagnosed GD, antithyroid drugs for less than 3 months. RNA from PBMCs was the source of the TCR library. This clonotype occurred many times. These same data were also listed under a study on T cells in Graves' hyperthyroidism and ophthalmopathy.

V and J are TRBV5-1 and TRBJ1-3; TRBD1 matches at 10 bases. This TCR was sampled from a woman aged 18-29 years with Graves disease. The sequencing here drew on peripheral blood mononuclear cells (PBMCs), taken at new diagnosis, from a patient treated with antithyroid drugs. The chain's CDR3 is CASSLGTGGLGNTIYF. DNA for the CDR3: TGCGCCAGCAGCTTGGGGACAGGGGGTCTTGGAAACACCATATATTTT.